This T cell receptor (beta chain) was recorded in a study of OX40 agonist ivuxolimab in advanced cancers. Study summary: Given to patients was ivuxolimab, an agonistic anti-OX40 (CD134) antibody. Across the patients, intravenous ivuxolimab was delivered every 2 weeks at 0.01 to 10 mg/kg.

Remarks on this clone: Its target is unknown.

Sequenced by immunoSEQ multiplex PCR; TCRdb stores in-frame clones only, minus some. The sample includes fewer than 200,000 clones, roughly 94% of them seen just once. General study results and limits: Expanded clones were, on average, more numerous among CD8+ T cells than CD4+. Clonal expansion was seen in CD4+ and CD8+ blood T cells by week 6 at 0.1 to 3.0 mg/kg.

The V end lost 0 bases, the J end lost 8 bases, and 14 bases lay between the germline ends. The CDR3 extends over 15 amino acids. Per germline, CDR1 ENHRY and CDR2 SYGVKD. Sequenced material: CD4+ or CD8+ T cells sorted from blood, taken in a trial of the OX40 agonist ivuxolimab. The sequence came from an adult with an advanced solid tumor such as melanoma, head and neck, liver or kidney cancer. The rearrangement uses TRBV10-3 and TRBJ2-1, with D possibly called TRBD1 or TRBD2 (6 bases each). The CDR3 DNA is TGTGCCATCAGTGAGTCGGTCAGGGGAGGCCATGAGCAGTTCTTC. Protein product: CAISESVRGGHEQFF.